The 22 T cell receptor beta chains listed next were all sequenced from one sample in a study of T cells in Graves' hyperthyroidism and ophthalmopathy. Researchers took RNA transcripts and amplified the TCR beta CDR3 regions from them. The HTBI primer set was used in a first-round RT-PCR of the TCR CDR3. Using its own MiXCR run on the multiplex PCR reads, TCRdb lists one record per CDR3 protein. Among 700,000 or so distinct CDR3 sequences, 15% to 20% were seen once, and the ten largest hold over 7.5%. Material: blood. These receptors all come from a man in his late teens or twenties with Graves' hyperthyroidism.

This clonotype was picked up many times. The chain recombines TRBV7-9 with TRBJ2-5; 12 positions agree with TRBD2. This CDR3 is built from 18 residues. V was clipped by 3 bases and J by 2 bases; unmatched bases: 10. The V gene's germline CDR1 is SEHNR and CDR2 FQNEAQ (reference sequence). The CDR3 region is CASSFLETSGSGQETQYF. CDR3 DNA: TGTGCCAGCAGCTTCCTCGAGACTAGCGGGAGTGGGCAAGAGACCCAGTACTTC.

The table lists this clonotype with a few counts. The rearrangement joins TRBV6-2 or TRBV6-3 to TRBJ2-2; 9 bases match TRBD1. The trim removed 5 bases at V and 5 bases at J, leaving 12 bases unmatched. This CDR3 region has 17 residues. CDR1 and CDR2 (germline): MNHEY, SVGEGT. The CDR3 coding sequence is TGTGCCAGCAGTGTCCAGCAGGGACAGGGAAAAACCGGGGAGCTGTTTTTT. This translates into CASSVQQGQGKTGELFF.

This sequence joins TRBV7-9 and TRBJ2-5; no clear D gene. The ends were cut back, 5 bases at V and 6 bases at J, with 10 bases in the middle. Germline V gene data show CDR1 as SEHNR and CDR2 as FQNEAQ (reference sequence). The CDR3 sequence is 12 residues long. The CDR3 DNA reads as TGTGCCAGCAGCCATCTTGGACAGACCCAGTACTTC. Translated, it gives CASSHLGQTQYF.

There are many counts of this clonotype. The gene calls are TRBV13 and TRBJ2-1; TRBD2 is a possible D gene (6 bases). The germline CDR1 and CDR2 sequences are PRHDT and FYEKMQ (reference sequence). Deletions cut 5 bases from V and 8 bases from J, with 13 bases between. This CDR3 is 13 amino acids long. For the CDR3, the DNA is TGTGCCAGCAGCCTTGGGACTTTCTATGAGCAGTTCTTC. Amino acids: CASSLGTFYEQFF. Combining the CDR3 with reference TRBV13 and TRBJ2-1 gives the whole variable domain AAGVIQSPRHLIKEKRETATLKCYPIPRHDTVYWYQQGPGQDPQFLISFYEKMQSDKGSIPDRFSAQQFSDYHSELNMSSLELGDSALYFCASSLGTFYEQFFGPGTRLTVL.

This clonotype was seen many times. The J gene is TRBJ1-5, the V gene TRBV28; D call uncertain. Trimming removed 5 bases at V and 9 bases at J, with 8 bases between. The germline V gene encodes CDR1 MDHEN and CDR2 SYDVKM. The CDR3 length is 11 residues. The CDR3 coding sequence is TGTGCCAGCAGTCCCGGACGGCCCCAGCATTTT. It is translated as CASSPGRPQHF.

This clonotype was observed at least ten times. The chain uses TRBV27 and TRBJ2-2; 14 nucleotides align to TRBD2. Unmatched junction bases numbered 12, after V lost 5 bases and J lost 4 bases. CDR3 length equals 19 residues. Germline CDR1 MNHEY, CDR2 SMNVEV (reference sequence). CDR3 sequence (DNA): TGTGCCAGCAGTCCAACCGGGACTAGCGGGAGAGCGGTCACCGGGGAGCTGTTTTTT. This codes for CASSPTGTSGRAVTGELFF.

This clonotype was counted only a few times. J is TRBJ1-6 and V is TRBV12-3 or TRBV12-4; no reliable D call. Between the trimmed V and J ends, which lost 6 bases and 10 bases, there was a span of 10 bases. This CDR3 comprises 12 residues. The CDR3 loop is CASSDPPSPLHF. CDR3 bases: TGTGCCAGCAGCGACCCCCCATCACCCCTCCACTTT.

The sample holds a few counts of this clonotype. The J gene is TRBJ1-1, the V gene TRBV5-1, with a possible D match to TRBD1 (6 bases). V was clipped by 0 bases and J by 1 base, with 16 bases between them. This CDR3 is 17 amino acids long. Per the germline V gene, CDR1 is SGHRS and CDR2 is YFSETQ. This CDR3 is CASSLVVGGRPNTEAFF. The CDR3 nucleotides read TGCGCCAGCAGCTTGGTGGTCGGGGGGCGACCGAACACTGAAGCTTTCTTT.

Concerning this clonotype itself: This may be a read error, as it is one base from a much larger clone. The V call is TRBV3-1, the J call TRBJ1-1, with 10 nucleotides matching TRBD1. CDR3 length: 13 residues. The V gene end was trimmed by 5 bases and the J gene end by 5 bases; junction bases not matched to a gene: 2. Germline lookup yields CDR1 LGHDT and CDR2 YNNKEL (reference sequence). The CDR3, as DNA: TGTGCCAGCAGCGGGACAGGGGAAACTGAAGCTTTCTTT. Residues: CASSGTGETEAFF. The full variable domain, in which reference TRBV3-1 and TRBJ1-1 provide the parts outside the CDR3, is DTAVSQTPKYLVTQMGNDKSIKCEQNLGHDTMYWYKQDSKKFLKIMFSYNNKELIINETVPNRFSPKSPDKAHLNLHINSLELGDSAVYFCASSGTGETEAFFGQGTRLTVV.

On this clonotype itself: A much larger clone differs from this one at a single base, so this may be a read error. The V gene is TRBV6-2 or TRBV6-3, the J gene TRBJ1-5; 9 positions agree with TRBD1. Germline-derived CDR1 and CDR2 are MNHEY and SVGEGT. This CDR3 has 18 amino acids. The CDR3 here is CASNYGRTGTGSTQPQHF. CDR3 DNA sequence: TGTGCCAGCAATTACGGACGGACCGGGACAGGGTCCACTCAGCCCCAGCATTTT.

As DNA, the CDR3 is TGTGCCAGCAGTTTTGGAGGGGTGGGCTACACCTTC. It yields the protein CASSFGGVGYTF. J is TRBJ1-2 and V is TRBV12-3 or TRBV12-4; possible D gene TRBD1, 5 bases. Trimming removed 3 bases at V and 8 bases at J, with 10 bases between. The CDR3 has 12 amino acids.

This clonotype has ten or more counts. The V gene is TRBV28, the J gene TRBJ1-1, with D unclear. Trimming left V 4 bases short and J 7 bases short, with 10 bases between. This CDR3 has 12 residues. Germline V gene data show CDR1 as MDHEN and CDR2 as SYDVKM. CDR3 coding DNA: TGTGCCAGCAGTTCCCCCCTCATTGAAGCTTTCTTT. This translates into CASSSPLIEAFF.

This clonotype was observed many times. The chain has TRBV28 and TRBJ2-3; 9 positions match TRBD2. The V segment lost 6 bases and the J segment 0 bases; nucleotides outside the gene matches: 13. This CDR3 region has 18 residues. The V gene's germline CDR1 is MDHEN and CDR2 SYDVKM. The CDR3 is CASSWGRLAGVSTDTQYF. CDR3 DNA: TGTGCCAGCAGCTGGGGAAGATTAGCGGGGGTTAGCACAGATACGCAGTATTTT.

This clonotype has a handful of counts. This chain connects TRBV18 to TRBJ2-5, with D unclear. The V gene's germline CDR1 is KGHSH and CDR2 LQKENI. Trimming took off 0 bases at V and 2 bases at J, with 7 bases between the two ends. This CDR3 is built from 14 residues. The CDR3 DNA sequence: TGTGCCAGCTCACCACCCAGTCGACAAGAGACCCAGTACTTC. Protein product: CASSPPSRQETQYF.

This clonotype was seen more than once but under ten times. This chain's CDR3 is CASSELSGVVYF. CDR3 bases: TGTGCCAGCAGTGAATTGAGTGGGGTAGTCTACTTC. The gene calls are TRBV25-1 and TRBJ2-7; D uncertain. The CDR3 consists of 12 residues. V was trimmed by 1 base and J by 13 bases, leaving 14 bases between them. Germline V gives CDR1 MGHDK, CDR2 SYGVNS.

V and J are TRBV7-9 and TRBJ1-2; D is unresolved. The V gene lost 3 bases and the J gene lost 7 bases, with 15 bases spanning the gap. This CDR3 is 14 amino acids long. The germline V gene encodes CDR1 SEHNR and CDR2 FQNEAQ (reference sequence). The CDR3 DNA sequence: TGTGCCAGCAGCTTCGCTCCTGCGGACTTTGGCTACACCTTC. This sequence encodes CASSFAPADFGYTF.

This clonotype was seen more than once but under ten times. V usage is TRBV3-1 and J usage is TRBJ2-3; no firm D call. V dropped 1 base and J dropped 2 bases, with 10 bases sitting between them. Germline CDR1 reads LGHDT; CDR2 reads YNNKEL (reference sequence). CDR3 length: 15 residues. The CDR3 here is CASSQGPRNTDTQYF. CDR3 nucleotides: TGTGCCAGCAGCCAAGGGCCCCGAAACACAGATACGCAGTATTTT.

This clonotype was found many times. This chain joins TRBV7-9 and TRBJ2-3; D is uncertain. CDR3 length equals 14 residues. Trimming shortened V by 1 base and J by 1 base, and 6 bases separated the two germline ends. Germline lookup yields CDR1 SEHNR and CDR2 FQNEAQ (reference sequence). The CDR3 nucleotides read TGTGCCAGCAGCTTAGAGGACCGCACAGATACGCAGTATTTT. As protein: CASSLEDRTDTQYF.

The chain carries TRBV20-1 and TRBJ1-5, with D possibly being TRBD1 (6 bases). Germline lookup yields CDR1 DFQATT and CDR2 SNEGSKA (reference sequence). The CDR3 extends over 12 amino acids. V was cut by 3 bases and J by 9 bases, with 12 bases left in between. CDR3: CSARLEGGPQHF. CDR3 nucleotide sequence: TGCAGTGCTAGGCTAGAGGGGGGGCCCCAGCATTTT.

This clonotype appeared a few times. The chain employs TRBV14 and TRBJ2-1; tentatively, D is TRBD1 (6 bases). The CDR3 covers 15 residues. In germline, CDR1 is SGHDN, CDR2 FVKESK. V was shortened by 0 bases and J by 6 bases, with 12 bases between the two germline ends. Written as DNA, the CDR3 is TGTGCCAGCAGCCAAGAGGGACAACCTCCCAATGAGCAGTTCTTC. It translates to CASSQEGQPPNEQFF.

This clonotype was observed a few times. The chain couples TRBV20-1 to TRBJ1-4; D gene unclear. Trimming took off 6 bases at V and 5 bases at J, with 16 bases between the two ends. Per germline, CDR1 DFQATT and CDR2 SNEGSKA (reference sequence). The CDR3 runs 14 residues. The CDR3: CSAPASGVNEKLFF. The CDR3 DNA reads as TGCAGTGCGCCGGCGTCAGGCGTAAATGAAAAACTGTTTTTT.

A few counts support this clonotype. The rearrangement uses TRBV29-1 and TRBJ2-7, with TRBD1 matching over 9 bases. V was pared by 0 bases and J by 1 base, with 4 bases of the junction left unmatched. The CDR3 consists of 15 residues. CDR1 and CDR2 (germline): SQVTM, ANQGSEA. The CDR3 loop reads CSVEEAGQGSYEQYF. The CDR3 nucleotides are TGCAGCGTTGAAGAGGCGGGACAGGGTTCCTACGAGCAGTACTTC.